Sequencing of this TCR beta chain was carried out in a study of long-term antiretroviral therapy in people with HIV. Per germline, CDR1 SQVTM and CDR2 ANQGSEA. This CDR3 is built from 13 residues. V lost 2 bases to trimming and J lost 2 bases, with 9 bases between them. This was the immunoSEQ v3.0 assay at survey level. Profiling relied on immunoSEQ multiplex PCR, and the TCRdb table lists in-frame clones only, not all of them. Of about 30,000 clones in the sample, 75% to 95% were seen once. Broader study findings: Repertoires from HIV showed CDR3 length ranges narrower than those of controls. Clonotypes expanded prior to ART showed repertoire dominance at all sampled time points.

Points on this clone: Its antigen remains unidentified.

The specimen was unsorted PBMCs, collected about 5.3 years after starting antiretroviral therapy. The J gene is TRBJ1-1, the V gene TRBV29-1; a possible D gene is TRBD1 (6 bases). The TCR sequence derives from a woman aged 40 to 50 with HIV. CDR3 nucleotide sequence: TGCAGCGTTGAAATGGACAGCAACACTGAAGCTTTCTTT. Residues: CSVEMDSNTEAFF. The complete variable domain, with remaining parts taken from reference TRBV29-1 and TRBJ1-1, reads SAVISQKPSRDICQRGTSLTIQCQVDSQVTMMFWYRQQPGQSLTLIATANQGSEATYESGFVIDKFPISRPNLTFSTLTVSNMSPEDSSIYLCSVEMDSNTEAFFGQGTRLTVV.